Below are 30 T cell receptor beta chains sequenced from a single sample in a study of blood T cells in healthy people across ages. Sample-barcoded 5' priming and a J-beta primer mix drove a second PCR of roughly 6 to 12 cycles. TCRdb recomputed calls from the 5' RACE reads with MiXCR, one row per CDR3 protein. The sample holds some 1.8 million distinct CDR3 sequences, 39% seen once. Material for sequencing was blood. The receptor set was obtained from a human donor in good health.

Points on this clonotype: One end of the junction fails to match germline, which may point to a read error. V usage is TRBV20-1 and J usage is TRBJ1-2, with TRBD1 matching over 7 bases. Per the germline V gene, CDR1 is DFQATT and CDR2 is SNEGSKA (reference sequence). This CDR3 is built from 18 residues. CDR3 in DNA: TGTAGTGCTAGCGCCTCTCCGGGACAGAGCAAAATAGGCTATGGCTACACCTTC. Its translation is CSASASPGQSKIGYGYTF.

This clonotype was recorded a few times. This chain connects TRBV6-6 to TRBJ2-1, with 9 bases aligning to TRBD2. The CDR3 spans 16 residues. After removal of 2 bases from V and 0 bases from J, the junction contained 2 bases not matched to a gene. CDR1 and CDR2 (germline): MNHNY, SVGAGI (reference sequence). CDR3 coding DNA: TGTGCCAGCAGTTACGGCGGGGGGGGCTCCTACAATGAGCAGTTCTTC. It codes for CASSYGGGGSYNEQFF.

This clonotype was seen a few times. V gene TRBV7-2 combines with J gene TRBJ2-5; D is possibly TRBD2 (5 bases). Germline-derived CDR1 and CDR2 are SGHTA and FQGNSA. The CDR3 consists of 17 residues. Trimming left V 0 bases short and J 5 bases short, with 19 bases between. Here the CDR3 DNA reads TGTGCCAGCAGCTTAGCGCGAGGTGTGCGGGTCGAGGAGACCCAGTACTTC. It codes for CASSLARGVRVEETQYF.

This chain links TRBV12-3 or TRBV12-4 with TRBJ2-5; 10 bases agree with TRBD2. The CDR3 consists of 20 residues. The V and J ends lost 5 bases and 0 bases, in that order; junction bases with no gene match: 18. The CDR3 region is CASSPTGLAAPSLYQETQYF. Here the CDR3 DNA reads TGTGCCAGCAGTCCCACTGGACTAGCGGCCCCCTCTTTGTACCAAGAGACCCAGTACTTC.

The chain links TRBV12-3 or TRBV12-4 to TRBJ2-1; 14 positions agree with TRBD2. The CDR3 has 15 amino acids. The junction had 10 bases not matched to a gene; V was cut back by 6 bases and J by 12 bases. The CDR3 protein is CASSTGTSGGEGQFF. In DNA, the CDR3 is TGTGCCAGCAGCACCGGGACTAGCGGGGGAGAGGGGCAGTTCTTC.

The gene calls are TRBV4-3 and TRBJ2-3; D is unclear. Germline-derived CDR1 and CDR2 are LGHNA and YSLEER. V was cut by 1 base and J by 8 bases, with 10 bases left in between. This CDR3 comprises 13 residues. Written as DNA, the CDR3 is TGCGCCAGCAGCCAAGGTAGTGGGTTTACGCAGTATTTT. Translating it yields CASSQGSGFTQYF.

This chain joins TRBV7-9 and TRBJ2-7, with a possible D match to TRBD2 (5 bases). Trimming removed 4 bases at V and 7 bases at J, with 17 bases between. The CDR3 is 14 residues long. Germline-derived CDR1 and CDR2 are SEHNR and FQNEAQ (reference sequence). The CDR3 region has the DNA TGTGCCAGCAGCTGTGGGAGCGGCACTGGGGAGCAGTACTTC. Translating it yields CASSCGSGTGEQYF.

This clonotype appeared a few times. The J gene is TRBJ2-5, the V gene TRBV12-5, with 11 bases identical to TRBD1. The CDR3 has 15 residues. V dropped 5 bases and J dropped 5; count of bases not matched to a gene: 7. In germline, CDR1 is LGHNT, CDR2 FRNRAP. The CDR3 nucleotides read TGTGCTAGTGGTCTAGGACAGGGGGCTTTCGAGACCCAGTACTTC. Translation: CASGLGQGAFETQYF.

This clonotype appeared a few times. This sequence joins TRBV3-1 and TRBJ1-5; TRBD1 might be the D (6 bases). The germline V and J ends were trimmed by 0 bases and 9 bases, with 15 bases remaining between them. The germline V gene has CDR1 LGHDT and CDR2 YNNKEL (reference sequence). This CDR3 has 15 residues. The CDR3 reads CASSQDWTEERPQHF. The CDR3 region has the DNA TGTGCCAGCAGCCAAGATTGGACAGAGGAGCGGCCCCAGCATTTT. The full variable domain, its missing parts supplied by reference TRBV3-1 and TRBJ1-5, is DTAVSQTPKYLVTQMGNDKSIKCEQNLGHDTMYWYKQDSKKFLKIMFSYNNKELIINETVPNRFSPKSPDKAHLNLHINSLELGDSAVYFCASSQDWTEERPQHFGDGTRLSIL.

This chain links TRBV6-5 with TRBJ2-3; perhaps TRBD1 as D (6 bases). CDR1 is MNHEY, CDR2 SVGAGI, per germline. Trimming pared 6 bases from V and 2 bases from J, leaving 15 bases between. The CDR3 runs to 15 residues. CDR3 bases: TGTGCCAGCAGGGACAGTCCCCTACTCACAGATACGCAGTATTTT. It codes for CASRDSPLLTDTQYF.

This chain connects TRBV20-1 to TRBJ2-1, with 10 bases fitting TRBD1. CDR3 length: 15 amino acids. CDR1 is DFQATT, CDR2 SNEGSKA, per germline (reference sequence). V trimming: 5 bases; J trimming: 0 bases; junction bases outside the gene matches: 4. For the CDR3, the DNA is TGCAGTGCTTTGGACAGGGGGAGCTCCTACAATGAGCAGTTCTTC. It is translated as CSALDRGSSYNEQFF.

About this clonotype: A read error may explain this, as a much larger clone is one base away. The J gene is TRBJ2-4, the V gene TRBV7-6, with TRBD2 identical over 12 bases. Germline trimming cut 0 bases from V and 13 bases from J; bases unmatched to any gene: 19. The germline V gene encodes CDR1 SGHVS and CDR2 FNYEAQ. This CDR3 has 19 residues. CDR3 residues: CASSLALAGGLRAYNEQYF. CDR3 nucleotides: TGTGCCAGCAGCTTAGCTCTAGCGGGGGGGCTCAGGGCCTACAATGAGCAGTACTTC.

This chain uses TRBV5-6 with TRBJ1-2; TRBD1 matches at 8 bases. This CDR3 is built from 15 residues. Germline CDR1 SGHDT, CDR2 YYEEEE. V lost 4 bases to trimming and J lost 7 bases; unmatched junction nucleotides: 12. The CDR3 sequence: CASSPSTGGRGGYTF. DNA of the CDR3: TGTGCCAGCAGCCCGTCAACAGGGGGGCGCGGTGGCTACACCTTC.

This clonotype was observed a few times. This chain uses TRBV10-3 with TRBJ1-2, with 8 bases matching TRBD1. Germline lookup yields CDR1 ENHRY and CDR2 SYGVKD. The length of the CDR3 is 17 residues. V lost 6 bases and J lost 2; bases outside the gene matches: 14. The CDR3 DNA reads as TGTGCCATCAGCGTTACCCATGACAGGGGCGAAAACTATGGCTACACCTTC. Translating gives CAISVTHDRGENYGYTF.

This clonotype has more than one count but fewer than ten. The chain employs TRBV4-3 and TRBJ2-5, with TRBD1 matching over 9 bases. Germline assignment: CDR1 LGHNA and CDR2 YSLEER. Trimming cost V 0 bases and J 5 bases; bases outside gene matches: 7. The CDR3 runs to 16 residues. Here the CDR3 DNA reads TGCGCCAGCAGCCAAGACTACAGGGGGCGCTGGGAGACCCAGTACTTC. This encodes CASSQDYRGRWETQYF.

This clonotype has more than one count but fewer than ten. The rearrangement links TRBV12-3 or TRBV12-4 to TRBJ2-3; no definite D call. CDR3 length equals 13 residues. Trimming pared 7 bases from V and 6 bases from J, leaving 14 bases between. The CDR3 reads CASTPSSGDTQYF. The DNA for the CDR3 is TGTGCCAGCACCCCCTCATCCGGGGATACGCAGTATTTT.

This clonotype has ten or more counts. The gene calls are TRBV12-3 or TRBV12-4 and TRBJ2-1, with TRBD2 as a possible D gene (7 bases). The V end lost 3 bases, the J end lost 4 bases, and 16 bases lay between the germline ends. The CDR3 runs to 16 residues. CDR3 sequence (DNA): TGTGCCAGCAGTTTCGGAAGCGGGGACAATTACAATGAGCAGTTCTTC. It encodes CASSFGSGDNYNEQFF.

The gene calls are TRBV20-1 and TRBJ1-1; 7 positions match TRBD1. The V segment lost 6 bases and the J segment 5 bases; nucleotides outside the gene matches: 15. The CDR3 has 15 amino acids. Germline V lookup: CDR1 DFQATT, CDR2 SNEGSKA (reference sequence). The CDR3 nucleotides are TGCAGTGCCAGGCGACAGGGACGGACCCGTACTGAAGCTTTCTTT. This encodes CSARRQGRTRTEAFF.

The chain combines TRBV15 with TRBJ1-1; 7 nucleotides line up with TRBD1. V dropped 0 bases and J dropped 8; count of bases not matched to a gene: 9. Germline V lookup: CDR1 LNHNV, CDR2 YYDKDF (reference sequence). The CDR3 spans 15 residues. CDR3 loop: CATSRDWGQSSEAFF. The DNA of the CDR3 is TGTGCCACCAGCAGAGATTGGGGACAGAGCAGCGAAGCTTTCTTT.

V gene TRBV21-1 combines with J gene TRBJ2-7. The last part of the DNA fits TRBJ2-5 better; the J call may be wrong. TRBV21-1 is noted as a pseudogene. This CDR3 comprises 11 residues. CDR3 nucleotide sequence: TGTGCCAGCCCAGCAAAAGAGACCCAGTACTTC. Translation gives CASPAKETQYF.

The rearrangement joins TRBV7-2 to TRBJ2-7; TRBD2 aligns across 8 bases. The J segment lost 2 bases and the V segment lost 0 bases, leaving 6 bases of the junction unmatched. Germline V CDR1 and CDR2: SGHTA, FQGNSA. The CDR3 extends over 16 amino acids. CDR3 sequence (DNA): TGTGCCAGCAGCTTAGCGGGGAGCGGGGGCCCCTACGAGCAGTACTTC. Translation gives CASSLAGSGGPYEQYF.

The genes are TRBV20-1 and TRBJ2-1; D unresolved. The CDR3 is 14 amino acids. V lost 6 bases and J lost 3, with 15 bases in between. From germline, CDR1 is DFQATT and CDR2 SNEGSKA (reference sequence). In DNA, the CDR3 is TGCAGTGCCACCTTTTCCGGGCTCTACAATGAGCAGTTCTTC. This translates into CSATFSGLYNEQFF.

The CDR3 nucleotides read TGTGCCAGCAGCCCCGTAATGGGGGCTCGGGGAGATACGCAGTATTTT. This codes for CASSPVMGARGDTQYF. The chain has TRBV7-9 and TRBJ2-3; D possibly corresponds to TRBD1 (6 bases). The CDR3 extends over 16 amino acids. Per germline, CDR1 SEHNR and CDR2 FQNEAQ (reference sequence). Trimming left V 5 bases short and J 5 bases short, with 20 bases between.

This sequence joins TRBV9 and TRBJ1-2; D is ambiguous. The ends were cut back, 4 bases at V and 2 bases at J, with 12 bases in the middle. The CDR3 runs to 14 residues. The V gene's germline CDR1 is SGDLS and CDR2 YYNGEE. Here the CDR3 reads CASSPTIGNYGYTF. DNA of the CDR3: TGTGCCAGCAGCCCAACGATAGGCAACTATGGCTACACCTTC. The full variable domain, its missing parts supplied by reference TRBV9 and TRBJ1-2, is DSGVTQTPKHLITATGQRVTLRCSPRSGDLSVYWYQQSLDQGLQFLIQYYNGEERAKGNILERFSAQQFPDLHSELNLSSLELGDSALYFCASSPTIGNYGYTFGSGTRLTVV.

This clonotype was seen only a few times. The V and J genes are TRBV6-2 or TRBV6-3 and TRBJ2-4, with 8 bases aligning to TRBD1. The end of the DNA is better explained by TRBJ2-7, so the J call may be wrong. The CDR3 contains 14 residues. The germline gives CDR1 MNHEY, CDR2 SVGEGT. The CDR3 DNA reads TGTGCCAGCACCCTCAACAGGGGGAGTTACGAGCAGTACTTC. Translated, it gives CASTLNRGSYEQYF.

CDR3 nucleotide sequence: TGTGCCAGCAGCTCGCTGGGGCAGCGGGGGGCTCGAGATGAGCAGTTCTTC. As protein: CASSSLGQRGARDEQFF. The chain links TRBV7-6 to TRBJ2-1, with 9 bases that match TRBD2. The CDR3 is made up of 17 amino acids. Germline CDR1 is SGHVS and CDR2 is FNYEAQ. Trimming took 4 bases from V and 8 from J; bases not matched to a gene: 15.

V gene TRBV10-3 combines with J gene TRBJ1-5; D uncertain. This CDR3 contains 13 residues. Trimming left V 6 bases short and J 0 bases short, with 6 bases between. The germline gives CDR1 ENHRY, CDR2 SYGVKD. For the CDR3, the DNA is TGTGCCATCAGGGGTTATAGCAATCAGCCCCAGCATTTT. Encoded protein: CAIRGYSNQPQHF.

This sequence joins TRBV20-1 and TRBJ1-3, with 8 bases fitting TRBD1. Germline V gene sequence: CDR1 DFQATT, CDR2 SNEGSKA (reference sequence). This CDR3 spans 15 amino acids. J gave up 1 base and V 6 bases, and 8 bases lay outside the gene matches. The CDR3 sequence is CSALLQGESGNTIYF. The CDR3 DNA sequence: TGCAGTGCCTTACTACAGGGGGAGTCTGGAAACACCATATATTTT.

This CDR3 is CASSVTSGYNEQFF. In nucleotides, the CDR3 is TGTGCCAGCAGCGTCACTAGCGGATACAATGAGCAGTTCTTC. This chain links TRBV9 with TRBJ2-1, with 8 nucleotides matching TRBD2. The trim removed 2 bases at V and 4 bases at J, leaving 2 bases unmatched. Germline loops: CDR1 SGDLS, CDR2 YYNGEE. This CDR3 region has 14 residues.

V and J are TRBV7-9 and TRBJ1-2; 9 nucleotides agree with TRBD1. The ends lost 8 bases at V and 5 bases at J; junction bases unmatched: 12. The CDR3 is 15 residues long. Per the germline V gene, CDR1 is SEHNR and CDR2 is FQNEAQ (reference sequence). For the CDR3, the DNA is TGTGCCAGCTCGGATTGGGACAGGGATGCTTATGGCTACACCTTC. Residues: CASSDWDRDAYGYTF.